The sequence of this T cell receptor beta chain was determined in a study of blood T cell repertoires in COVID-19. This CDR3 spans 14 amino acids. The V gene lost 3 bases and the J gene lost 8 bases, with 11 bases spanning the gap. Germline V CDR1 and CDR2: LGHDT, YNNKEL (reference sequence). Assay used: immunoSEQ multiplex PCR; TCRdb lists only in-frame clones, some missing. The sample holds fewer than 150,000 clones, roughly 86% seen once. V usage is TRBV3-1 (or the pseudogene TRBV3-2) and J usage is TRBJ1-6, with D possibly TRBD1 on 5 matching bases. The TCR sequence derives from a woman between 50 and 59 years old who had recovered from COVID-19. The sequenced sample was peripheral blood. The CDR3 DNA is TGTGCCAGCAGCCATAGGGGAAGTGATTCACCCCTCCACTTT. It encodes CASSHRGSDSPLHF.